This TCR beta chain was identified in a study of blood T cells in healthy people across ages. Extractions gave at least 6 micrograms of total RNA per sample. Germline V gives CDR1 DFQATT, CDR2 SNEGSKA (reference sequence). V dropped 2 bases and J dropped 2; count of bases not matched to a gene: 4. The CDR3 covers 15 residues. Using a J-beta primer mix together with a sample-barcoded 5' primer, a second PCR was run for about 6 to 11 cycles. TCRdb recomputed calls from the 5' RACE reads with MiXCR, one row per CDR3 protein. The sample shows about 1.8 million distinct CDR3 sequences, roughly 52% of them seen only once. In its sample, this clonotype was seen a few times. Its antigen is unidentified. Study conclusions and caveats: There were more naive CD4+ cells and higher diversity in long-lived donors than in aged donors. TCR beta diversity, measured per million T cells, fell in a roughly linear way with age.

This sequence originates from a woman aged 40 to 50 in good health. The chain has TRBV20-1 and TRBJ2-5; TRBD2 agrees at 11 bases. Source material: blood. The CDR3 DNA is TGCAGTGCTAGACTAGCGGGGGGTTATCAAGAGACCCAGTACTTC. It encodes CSARLAGGYQETQYF.